This T cell receptor (beta chain) is drawn from a study of blood T cell repertoires in COVID-19. Assay: immunoSEQ multiplex PCR; the TCRdb copy retains only in-frame clones and omits some. The profile shows under 300,000 clones, more than 75% of them singletons. Participants spanned ages about 18 to 100 years and resided in roughly 26 US areas. The study assigned cohorts using participant-reported clinical history. Germline V gene sequence: CDR1 SGDLS, CDR2 YYNGEE. The CDR3 is made up of 12 amino acids. Trimming stripped 3 bases from V and 5 bases from J, with 7 bases between. The chain couples TRBV9 to TRBJ2-3; a weak D match, TRBD1 (5 bases). This clonotype was sampled from a woman aged 45 to 65 who had been exposed to COVID-19. Sequences were obtained from PBMCs or T cells enriched from blood (not recorded which). The DNA for the CDR3 is TGTGCCAGCAGCGCCCAGGGAGATACGCAGTATTTT. Translation gives CASSAQGDTQYF.